The 27 T cell receptor beta chains in this list originate from one sample, sequenced in a study of beta chain features in type 1 diabetes. The isolated RNA, all of it, was reverse transcribed, so expressed TCRB transcripts were what got sequenced. The assay was immunoSEQ multiplex PCR, and TCRdb's table has in-frame clones only and misses some. Here the sample spans more than 250,000 clones, roughly 20% being singletons. Study results and caveats: TCRB CDR3s were moderately but significantly shorter in Type 1 diabetes patients in all four CD4+ subsets.

The antigens for these receptors are not known. Sequencing was done on a sample of naive CD4+ T cells from blood. Receptors originate from a middle-aged woman with type 1 diabetes.

This chain joins TRBV4-3 and TRBJ2-3; a possible D gene is TRBD2 (6 bases). The germline V gene encodes CDR1 LGHNA and CDR2 YSLEER. The CDR3 is 16 residues long. Trimming took off 4 bases at V and 5 bases at J, with 19 bases between the two ends. The CDR3 region is CASSLSWGDPRDTQYF. CDR3 nucleotides: TGCGCCAGCAGCCTTTCTTGGGGGGACCCTCGAGATACGCAGTATTTT.

The chain combines TRBV29-1 with TRBJ2-1; weak D call: TRBD1 (5 bases). This CDR3 has 13 amino acids. Germline CDR1 is SQVTM and CDR2 is ANQGSEA. V dropped 8 bases and J dropped 2 bases, with 13 bases sitting between them. For the CDR3, the DNA is TGCAGCTCTAGGCAGGGCCCCTACAATGAGCAGTTCTTC. Translation: CSSRQGPYNEQFF.

This clone has only a few counts. The chain joins TRBV5-1 to TRBJ2-1, with a possible D match to TRBD2 (6 bases). Trimming stripped 7 bases from V and 0 bases from J, with 11 bases between. CDR1 and CDR2 from the germline V gene are SGHRS and YFSETQ. The CDR3 has 14 amino acids. The CDR3 loop is CASRDGSSYNEQFF. CDR3 nucleotides: TGCGCCAGCCGAGACGGGAGCTCCTACAATGAGCAGTTCTTC.

There are a few counts of this clone. This sequence joins TRBV4-3 and TRBJ1-2; D not resolved. Trimming removed 0 bases at V and 8 bases at J, with 13 bases between. The CDR3 consists of 14 residues. In germline, CDR1 is LGHNA, CDR2 YSLEER. For the CDR3, the DNA is TGCGCCAGCAGCCAAGATCTAGGCAGTCCAGGCTACACCTTC. Its protein product is CASSQDLGSPGYTF.

This sequence joins TRBV14 and TRBJ1-2; D gene unclear. The length of the CDR3 is 13 residues. V lost 1 base and J 2 bases, leaving 5 bases between the germline ends. CDR1 and CDR2 from the germline V gene are SGHDN and FVKESK. The CDR3 nucleotides are TGTGCCAGCAGCCAAGCGAGGAACTATGGCTACACCTTC. Protein sequence: CASSQARNYGYTF.

V is TRBV4-3 and J is TRBJ2-2; D is possibly TRBD2 (5 bases). Per germline, CDR1 LGHNA and CDR2 YSLEER. Trimming removed 1 base at V and 3 bases at J, with 12 bases between. This CDR3 spans 16 amino acids. The CDR3 region is CASSQATDSYTGELFF. In nucleotides, the CDR3 is TGCGCCAGCAGCCAAGCCACGGACTCCTACACCGGGGAGCTGTTTTTT.

The V call is TRBV29-1, the J call TRBJ1-5; no clear D gene. Between the trimmed V and J ends, which lost 6 bases and 7 bases, there was a span of 10 bases. CDR1 is SQVTM and CDR2 is ANQGSEA in the germline V gene. CDR3 length: 11 amino acids. This CDR3 reads CSVGDGQPQHF. CDR3 in DNA: TGCAGCGTCGGAGACGGACAGCCCCAGCATTTT.

This clone was observed a handful of times. The chain combines TRBV19 with TRBJ1-5, with a tentative D call TRBD1 (6 bases). This CDR3 is built from 13 residues. V was clipped by 9 bases and J by 4 bases, with 13 bases between them. In germline, CDR1 is LNHDA, CDR2 SQIVND (reference sequence). The CDR3 here is CASQDRRNQPQHF. The CDR3 DNA reads TGTGCCAGCCAAGACAGGAGAAATCAGCCCCAGCATTTT.

The chain employs TRBV7-3 and TRBJ2-2; no definite D call. V was shortened by 4 bases and J by 7 bases, with 13 bases between the two germline ends. CDR3 length equals 14 residues. Germline lookup yields CDR1 SGHTA and CDR2 FQGTGA. As DNA, the CDR3 is TGTGCCAGCAGCTCCGTGCTCGGGTACGGGGAGCTGTTTTTT. The encoded protein is CASSSVLGYGELFF. The full variable domain, in which reference TRBV7-3 and TRBJ2-2 provide the parts outside the CDR3, is GAGVSQTPSNKVTEKGKYVELRCDPISGHTALYWYRQSLGQGPEFLIYFQGTGAADDSGLPNDRFFAVRPEGSVSTLKIQRTERGDSAVYLCASSSVLGYGELFFGEGSRLTVL.

In this sample, this clone turned up a few times. The rearrangement links TRBV2 to TRBJ1-5; possible D gene TRBD1, 6 bases. V was trimmed by 4 bases and J by 2 bases, leaving 9 bases between them. The CDR3 spans 14 residues. CDR1 SNHLY and CDR2 FYNNEI come from the germline V gene. The CDR3 is CASSGYRGNQPQHF. The CDR3 nucleotides read TGTGCCAGCAGTGGTTACAGGGGCAATCAGCCCCAGCATTTT.

This clone turned up a few times. This chain joins TRBV7-3 and TRBJ2-5; 9 bases map to TRBD2. Per germline, CDR1 SGHTA and CDR2 FQGTGA. This CDR3 is 15 amino acids long. V lost 4 bases to trimming and J lost 1 base; unmatched junction nucleotides: 4. CDR3 in DNA: TGTGCCAGCAGCTCCGCGACTAGCGGCCAAGAGACCCAGTACTTC. Translation: CASSSATSGQETQYF. The full variable domain, its missing parts supplied by reference TRBV7-3 and TRBJ2-5, is GAGVSQTPSNKVTEKGKYVELRCDPISGHTALYWYRQSLGQGPEFLIYFQGTGAADDSGLPNDRFFAVRPEGSVSTLKIQRTERGDSAVYLCASSSATSGQETQYFGPGTRLLVL.

This clone was seen a handful of times. CDR3 amino acids: CASARGGAEQFF. The DNA for the CDR3 is TGTGCCAGCGCCCGGGGAGGGGCTGAGCAGTTCTTC. This rearrangement joins TRBV5-6 to TRBJ2-1; 7 bases are shared with TRBD2. Germline trimming cut 7 bases from V and 9 bases from J; bases unmatched to any gene: 7. The germline V gene has CDR1 SGHDT and CDR2 YYEEEE. The CDR3 is made up of 12 amino acids.

This clone was seen more than once but under ten times. The chain has TRBV4-2 and TRBJ1-4; 7 bases map to TRBD1. The CDR3 length is 15 residues. Germline values: CDR1 LGHNA, CDR2 YNFKEQ. J was trimmed by 4 bases and V by 3 bases; bases with no gene match: 5. CDR3 in DNA: TGTGCCAGCAGCCAGCCGGACAGGCTTAATGAAAAACTGTTTTTT. Translation gives CASSQPDRLNEKLFF.

The J gene is TRBJ1-1, the V gene TRBV4-3, with no clear D. This CDR3 region has 14 residues. The germline V gene encodes CDR1 LGHNA and CDR2 YSLEER. Trimming removed 0 bases from V and 0 bases from J, with 5 bases in between. CDR3 amino acids: CASSQDPMNTEAFF. The DNA of the CDR3 is TGCGCCAGCAGCCAAGACCCAATGAACACTGAAGCTTTCTTT.

The chain links TRBV30 to TRBJ1-5, with no clear D. Between the trimmed V and J ends, which lost 1 base and 4 bases, there was a span of 8 bases. CDR1 GTSNPN and CDR2 SVGIG come from the germline V gene (reference sequence). This CDR3 is 13 amino acids long. CDR3 coding DNA: TGTGCCTGGAGTGGGCAGAATAATCAGCCCCAGCATTTT. Translated, it gives CAWSGQNNQPQHF.

The chain employs TRBV25-1 and TRBJ1-1; D gene ambiguous. V gave up 6 bases and J gave up 4 bases, with 12 bases separating them. The germline V gene encodes CDR1 MGHDK and CDR2 SYGVNS. The CDR3 loop spans 13 amino acids. In DNA, the CDR3 is TGTGCCAGCAGGCTTCAGGCGAGCACTGAAGCTTTCTTT. It yields the protein CASRLQASTEAFF. The variable domain in full, with the rest retrieved from reference TRBV25-1 and TRBJ1-1, is EADIYQTPRYLVIGTGKKITLECSQTMGHDKMYWYQQDPGMELHLIHYSYGVNSTEKGDLSSESTVSRIRTEHFPLTLESARPSHTSQYLCASRLQASTEAFFGQGTRLTVV.

In its sample, this clone was seen a few times. The chain's CDR3 is CASSATGVSYEQYF. The CDR3 bases are TGTGCCAGCAGCGCAACGGGGGTTTCCTACGAGCAGTACTTC. This chain uses TRBV9 with TRBJ2-7; possible D gene TRBD2, 6 bases. Between the trimmed V and J ends, which lost 3 bases and 1 base, there was a span of 11 bases. The germline V gene has CDR1 SGDLS and CDR2 YYNGEE. The length of the CDR3 is 14 residues.

The chain uses TRBV5-1 and TRBJ1-1, with D possibly TRBD1 on 5 matching bases. This CDR3 has 15 residues. Deletions cut 4 bases from V and 2 bases from J, with 15 bases between. CDR1 is SGHRS and CDR2 is YFSETQ in the germline V gene. CDR3 sequence reads: CASSALGQQNTEAFF. As DNA, the CDR3 is TGCGCCAGCAGCGCCCTAGGACAACAAAACACTGAAGCTTTCTTT.

The V and J genes are TRBV7-3 and TRBJ1-1; 8 positions match TRBD1. The V and J ends lost 4 bases and 7 bases, in that order; junction bases with no gene match: 5. This CDR3 has 13 residues. Germline V gene lookup returns CDR1 SGHTA and CDR2 FQGTGA. The CDR3 nucleotides are TGTGCCAGCAGCTCGGGACAGGTTTTTGAAGCTTTCTTT. It is translated as CASSSGQVFEAFF. Full variable domain (remainder filled in from reference TRBV7-3 and TRBJ1-1): GAGVSQTPSNKVTEKGKYVELRCDPISGHTALYWYRQSLGQGPEFLIYFQGTGAADDSGLPNDRFFAVRPEGSVSTLKIQRTERGDSAVYLCASSSGQVFEAFFGQGTRLTVV.

The chain couples TRBV19 to TRBJ1-2; D not resolved. The CDR3 sequence is 14 residues long. Germline CDR1 and CDR2: LNHDA and SQIVND (reference sequence). V lost 7 bases and J lost 2, with 14 bases in between. CDR3 sequence: CASTNWFLNYGYTF. The CDR3 region has the DNA TGTGCCAGTACTAATTGGTTCCTAAACTATGGCTACACCTTC.

This clone came up a few times. The chain has TRBV30 and TRBJ1-2; D gene unclear. With 0 bases removed from V and 8 bases from J, the gap between germline ends came to 13 bases. The V gene's germline CDR1 is GTSNPN and CDR2 SVGIG (reference sequence). This CDR3 comprises 13 residues. CDR3 region: CAWSVWARQGYTF. The CDR3 DNA is TGTGCCTGGAGTGTATGGGCACGGCAAGGCTACACCTTC.

The chain recombines TRBV7-8 with TRBJ2-1; possible D gene TRBD2, 6 bases. The germline CDR1 and CDR2 sequences are SGHVS and FQNEAQ. The CDR3 is 13 amino acids. V was shortened by 5 bases and J by 6 bases, with 11 bases between the two germline ends. The CDR3: CASSLQTSNEQFF. Written as DNA, the CDR3 is TGTGCCAGCAGCCTACAGACTAGCAATGAGCAGTTCTTC.

The chain links TRBV7-2 to TRBJ2-5, with D possibly TRBD1 on 6 matching bases. The CDR3 length is 14 residues. Germline V gives CDR1 SGHTA, CDR2 FQGNSA. V was cut by 5 bases and J by 1 base, with 11 bases left in between. The CDR3 loop is CASSIRQVQETQYF. For the CDR3, the DNA is TGTGCCAGCAGCATTCGACAGGTCCAAGAGACCCAGTACTTC.

This clone was counted only a few times. The chain has TRBV29-1 and TRBJ2-7; D gene unclear. Germline assignment: CDR1 SQVTM and CDR2 ANQGSEA. V dropped 5 bases and J dropped 2 bases, with 13 bases sitting between them. This CDR3 contains 13 residues. The CDR3 here is CSVNQAATYEQYF. The CDR3 bases are TGCAGCGTTAACCAGGCAGCTACCTACGAGCAGTACTTC.

The rearrangement uses TRBV5-1 and TRBJ2-1, with 7 bases that match TRBD2. Germline lookup yields CDR1 SGHRS and CDR2 YFSETQ. Germline trimming cut 0 bases from V and 14 bases from J; bases unmatched to any gene: 14. This CDR3 is 15 amino acids long. The CDR3 here is CASSLASSLAVGEFF. The CDR3 DNA follows: TGCGCCAGCAGCTTGGCCAGTAGTCTAGCGGTAGGGGAGTTCTTC.

The genes are TRBV4-1 and TRBJ1-4; D is unresolved. The ends were cut back, 3 bases at V and 1 base at J, with 9 bases in the middle. Germline CDR1 reads MGHRA; CDR2 reads YSYEKL. The CDR3 extends over 15 amino acids. The CDR3 DNA follows: TGCGCCAGCAGCCAGAACTCAGGAACTAATGAAAAACTGTTTTTT. This codes for CASSQNSGTNEKLFF.

CDR3 sequence reads: CASSFSGVDEQYF. The CDR3 DNA reads as TGTGCCAGCAGCTTTTCCGGGGTCGACGAGCAGTACTTC. The chain is built from TRBV5-6 and TRBJ2-7; TRBD2 might be the D (5 bases). The CDR3 is 13 amino acids. CDR1 SGHDT and CDR2 YYEEEE come from the germline V gene. V dropped 2 bases and J dropped 5 bases, with 11 bases sitting between them.